The 17 T cell receptor beta chains presented below share a single source sample, sequenced in a study of tumor and adjacent non-tumor tissue in lung cancer. This sample's RNA came from whole unsorted tissue. TCRbeta libraries were built with three rounds of nested PCR, modified from ARM-PCR. One entry per CDR3 protein, called by TCRdb with MiXCR from the multiplex PCR reads. The data show approximately 75,000 distinct CDR3 sequences, under 85% seen once. Sequencing input: lung tumor tissue. Source of these receptors: a woman aged 45 to 65 with non-small cell lung cancer.

Remarks on this clonotype: This clone may be a read error of a much larger clone one base away. As the CDR3 is not closed by the conserved phenylalanine or tryptophan, this likely results from a read error. In DNA, the CDR3 is TGTGCCAGCAGCCTGGGACAGCTCACAGATACGCAGTATTTG. Translating it yields CASSLGQLTDTQYL. The V gene is TRBV7-9, the J gene TRBJ2-3, with TRBD1 identical over 7 bases. This CDR3 region has 14 residues. J gave up 2 bases and V 5 bases, and 4 bases lay outside the gene matches. Germline values: CDR1 SEHNR, CDR2 FQNEAQ (reference sequence).

As regards this clonotype: Its ends do not fully match the called genes, so a read error is possible. The chain couples TRBV29-1 to TRBJ1-2, with no clear D. Germline assignment: CDR1 SQVTM and CDR2 ANQGSEA. The CDR3 runs 14 residues. The CDR3 spells CSVEEDLDSNGYSF. The CDR3 bases are TGCAGCGTTGAAGAGGATCTTGATTCGAATGGCTATTCCTTT. The entire variable domain, with the rest obtained from reference TRBV29-1 and TRBJ1-2, is as follows: SAVISQKPSRDICQRGTSLTIQCQVDSQVTMMFWYRQQPGQSLTLIATANQGSEATYESGFVIDKFPISRPNLTFSTLTVSNMSPEDSSIYLCSVEEDLDSNGYSFGSGTRLTVV.

In the case of this clonotype: Compared with germline, one end of the junction differs, possibly owing to a read error. V and J are TRBV12-3 or TRBV12-4 and TRBJ2-1; possible D gene TRBD1, 5 bases. The CDR3 contains 11 residues. The CDR3 DNA follows: TGTGCCAGCAGTTCCAGGGCTGAGGAGTTCTTC. Its protein is CASSSRAEEFF.

This chain connects TRBV29-1 to TRBJ1-5, with 8 positions matching TRBD1. The CDR3 is made up of 14 amino acids. Germline CDR1 and CDR2: SQVTM and ANQGSEA. V dropped 7 bases and J dropped 4; count of bases not matched to a gene: 9. CDR3 loop: CSAVDRGINQPQHF. The CDR3 coding sequence is TGCAGCGCAGTTGACAGGGGAATTAATCAGCCCCAGCATTTT.

About this clonotype itself: The CDR3 does not end in the conserved phenylalanine or tryptophan, so this is likely a read error. The genes are TRBV11-1 and TRBJ2-2, with 8 bases aligning to TRBD2. The CDR3 has 18 amino acids. The germline V gene encodes CDR1 SGHAT and CDR2 FQDESV (reference sequence). CDR3 sequence reads: CTNSVAISGSYHTGELFL. In nucleotides, the CDR3 is TGTACCAACAGCGTAGCTATCAGCGGGAGTTACCACACCGGGGAGCTGTTTTTA.

As regards this clonotype: Mismatch with germline at one junction end may stem from a read error. J is TRBJ2-3 and V is TRBV29-1; TRBD1 matches at 8 bases. Germline CDR1 is SQVTM and CDR2 is ANQGSEA. The CDR3 extends over 14 amino acids. The CDR3 protein is CSVVGTGAGDMQYF. As DNA, the CDR3 is TGTAGCGTTGTCGGGACAGGAGCAGGAGATATGCAGTATTTT.

The sample holds a few counts of this clonotype. One end of the junction varies from germline; a read error may be responsible. V is TRBV24-1 and J is TRBJ2-2; possibly TRBD1 or TRBD2 for D (5 bases each). This CDR3 has 15 amino acids. CDR1 is KGHDR and CDR2 is SFDVKD in the germline V gene. The CDR3 sequence: CATSDLLLGTGVLFF. CDR3 nucleotides: TGTGCTACCAGTGATTTGCTGTTAGGGACCGGGGTGCTGTTTTTT.

As regards this clonotype: Compared with germline, one end of the junction differs, possibly owing to a read error. The chain links TRBV30 to TRBJ2-5; either TRBD1 or TRBD2 may fit D (5 bases each). This CDR3 region has 13 residues. Germline CDR1 and CDR2: GTSNPN and SVGIG (reference sequence). DNA of the CDR3: TGTGCCTGGAGTGTAGATCAGGGAGAGACCCAGTATTTC. This gives the protein CAWSVDQGETQYF.

The gene calls are TRBV10-3 and TRBJ2-3; TRBD1 aligns across 9 bases. The CDR3 runs 14 residues. V trimming: 6 bases; J trimming: 13 bases; junction bases outside the gene matches: 14. CDR1 is ENHRY, CDR2 SYGVKD, per germline. The CDR3 is CAIRDRGPQDMEYF. The DNA of the CDR3 is TGTGCCATCAGGGACAGGGGCCCGCAGGATATGGAGTATTTT.

The rearrangement joins TRBV6-2 or TRBV6-3 to TRBJ2-1; D unclear. V lost 5 bases to trimming and J lost 13 bases, with 18 bases between them. The CDR3 has 13 amino acids. The germline CDR1 and CDR2 sequences are MNHEY and SVGEGT. CDR3 in amino acids: CASSIAPYIEQFF. In DNA, the CDR3 is TGTGCCAGCAGTATAGCCCCTTACATTGAACAGTTCTTC.

Concerning this clonotype itself: One junction end does not reproduce the germline sequence, and a read error may be involved. The chain links TRBV6-5 to TRBJ1-1, with TRBD1 matching 7 bases. Germline V lookup: CDR1 MNHEY, CDR2 SVGAGI. The CDR3 loop spans 13 amino acids. The CDR3 loop reads CTSSHSGGTEAFF. In DNA form, the CDR3 reads TGTACCAGCAGTCACTCAGGGGGCACTGAAGCTTTCTTT.

As for this clonotype: Mismatch with germline at one junction end may stem from a read error. The chain uses TRBV19 and TRBJ2-1; D may be TRBD1 or TRBD2 (5 bases each). The CDR3 has 19 amino acids. From germline, CDR1 is LNHDA and CDR2 SQIVND (reference sequence). The CDR3 spells CSSSIRDQALGKRANEQFF. CDR3 DNA sequence: TGTTCCAGTAGTATACGGGACCAAGCCCTCGGGAAGAGGGCCAATGAGCAGTTCTTC.

Concerning this clonotype: A read error is likely, as this CDR3 ends without the conserved phenylalanine or tryptophan. V is TRBV14 and J is TRBJ1-2; weak D call: TRBD1 (5 bases). The CDR3 extends over 13 amino acids. Germline assignment: CDR1 SGHDN and CDR2 FVKESK. This chain's CDR3 is CAGSDGGDYGYTL. Here the CDR3 DNA reads TGTGCCGGCAGCGACGGGGGGGACTATGGCTACACCCTC.

As concerns this clonotype: A much larger clone lies one base from this, so it may be a read error. The V gene is TRBV5-1, the J gene TRBJ2-2, with 9 bases that match TRBD1. Germline V gene lookup returns CDR1 SGHRS and CDR2 YFSETQ. This CDR3 contains 15 residues. CDR3 loop: CASSMGQGDTGELYF. CDR3 in DNA: TGCGCCAGCAGCATGGGACAGGGAGACACCGGGGAGCTGTATTTT.

The rearrangement joins TRBV6-5 to TRBJ2-7, with D maybe TRBD2 (7 bases). CDR1 MNHEY and CDR2 SVGAGI come from the germline V gene. This CDR3 contains 14 residues. The CDR3 DNA reads as TGTACTAGCAGTTACAATCGGGGGGCACACGCGCAGTACTTC. Translated: CTSSYNRGAHAQYF.

The table lists this clonotype with a count of one. Compared with germline, one end of the junction differs, possibly owing to a read error. This chain uses TRBV7-9 with TRBJ2-1; D may correspond to TRBD1 or TRBD2 (5 bases each). CDR3 length: 15 amino acids. The V gene's germline CDR1 is SEHNR and CDR2 FQNEAQ (reference sequence). In nucleotides, the CDR3 is TGTGCCAGCAGTTTAGCGCGGACAACCTACTATGAGCAGTTCTTC. Its protein is CASSLARTTYYEQFF.

At least ten counts were recorded for this clonotype. The V and J genes are TRBV20-1 and TRBJ2-1; tentative D call: TRBD2 (5 bases). V shed 3 bases and J shed 10 bases, with 13 bases lying between them. This CDR3 is 12 amino acids long. The germline V gene encodes CDR1 DFQATT and CDR2 SNEGSKA (reference sequence). This CDR3 is CSASGPGREQFF. The CDR3 nucleotides are TGCAGTGCTAGTGGGCCGGGGAGAGAGCAGTTCTTC.